The rows below give T cell receptor beta chains drawn from one sample of a study of cytotoxic CD8 clonotypes in ibrutinib-treated CLL. Data came from immunoSEQ multiplex PCR; TCRdb stores just in-frame clones and leaves some out. The table lists around 200,000 clones, approximately 75% of them singletons. The source was PBMCs, collected after 12 months of ibrutinib treatment. The origin of the receptors is a human donor with chronic lymphocytic leukemia. Each CDR3 is given with its conserved first and last residue. The order of the fields is clone size, D gene, V gene, J gene, CDR3 protein, CDR3 DNA. A D gene is named only where the DNA matches it firmly. The size field is filled for only some rows; it gives once, few, many or a size class.

size: NA
D: NA
V: TRBV16
J: TRBJ2-7
CDR3: CASSQSNFRGRYEQYF
DNA: TGTGCCAGCAGCCAATCAAATTTTCGGGGTCGGTACGAGCAGTACTTC

size: NA
D: NA
V: TRBV5-5
J: TRBJ2-7
CDR3: CASSRGWGSPNEQYF
DNA: TGTGCCAGCAGCCGCGGGTGGGGGAGCCCCAACGAGCAGTACTTC

size: NA
D: NA
V: TRBV7-9
J: TRBJ2-7
CDR3: CASSADYREQYF
DNA: TGTGCCAGCAGCGCGGACTACCGCGAGCAGTACTTC

size: once
D: NA
V: TRBV13
J: TRBJ2-5
CDR3: CASSPDLRETQYF
DNA: TGTGCCAGCAGCCCCGACCTACGGGAGACCCAGTACTTC

size: NA
D: TRBD1
V: TRBV7-9
J: TRBJ2-5
CDR3: CASSSPGQGAKTQYF
DNA: TGTGCCAGCAGCTCTCCGGGACAGGGGGCGAAGACCCAGTACTTC

size: NA
D: NA
V: TRBV18
J: TRBJ1-1
CDR3: CASSAQDIRNTEAFF
DNA: TGTGCCAGCTCAGCCCAGGACATAAGGAACACTGAAGCTTTCTTT

size: NA
D: TRBD2
V: TRBV18
J: TRBJ2-7
CDR3: CASSPQGGGTSYEQYF
DNA: TGTGCCAGCTCACCACAAGGCGGGGGGACCTCCTACGAGCAGTACTTC

size: NA
D: NA
V: TRBV7-7
J: TRBJ2-5
CDR3: CASSLRATETQYF
DNA: TGTGCTAGCAGCTTACGGGCCACGGAGACCCAGTACTTC

size: NA
D: TRBD2
V: TRBV5-1
J: TRBJ2-1
CDR3: CASSYGLAGGVDNEQFF
DNA: TGCGCCAGCAGTTACGGACTAGCGGGAGGAGTGGACAATGAGCAGTTCTTC

size: NA
D: NA
V: TRBV7-9
J: TRBJ2-2
CDR3: CASSLVGQGFYTGELFF
DNA: TGTGCCAGCAGCTTAGTTGGGCAGGGGTTTTACACCGGGGAGCTGTTTTTT

size: NA
D: NA
V: TRBV5-1
J: TRBJ1-2
CDR3: CASSLDRFDGYTF
DNA: TGCGCCAGCAGCTTGGACAGGTTCGATGGCTACACCTTC

size: NA
D: NA
V: TRBV9
J: TRBJ1-1
CDR3: CASSVGFRNTEAFF
DNA: TGTGCCAGCAGCGTAGGGTTTCGGAACACTGAAGCTTTCTTT

size: NA
D: NA
V: TRBV9
J: TRBJ2-5
CDR3: CASSEGGETQYF
DNA: TGTGCCAGCAGTGAGGGGGGTGAGACCCAGTACTTC

size: few
D: NA
V: TRBV18
J: TRBJ1-6
CDR3: CASSPPNSFNSPLHF
DNA: TGTGCCAGCTCACCACCAAACAGCTTTAATTCACCCCTCCACTTT

size: NA
D: NA
V: TRBV4-1
J: TRBJ1-2
CDR3: CASSQDSRAAGGYGYTF
DNA: TGCGCCAGCAGCCAAGATAGCAGGGCAGCGGGTGGCTATGGCTACACCTTC

size: few
D: TRBD1
V: TRBV7-9
J: TRBJ1-1
CDR3: CASSFTQGAEAFF
DNA: TGTGCCAGCAGCTTTACTCAGGGGGCTGAAGCTTTCTTT

size: NA
D: TRBD1
V: TRBV5-1
J: TRBJ1-4
CDR3: CASAGQISEKLFF
DNA: TGCGCCAGCGCGGGACAGATTTCTGAAAAACTGTTTTTT

size: NA
D: TRBD2
V: TRBV27
J: TRBJ2-1
CDR3: CASSSPSGRAYNEQFF
DNA: TGTGCCAGCAGTTCGCCTAGCGGGAGGGCCTACAATGAGCAGTTCTTC

size: NA
D: TRBD1
V: TRBV19
J: TRBJ2-7
CDR3: CASSFGQGADEQYF
DNA: TGTGCCAGTAGTTTCGGACAGGGGGCGGACGAGCAGTACTTC

size: NA
D: NA
V: TRBV7-9
J: TRBJ2-7
CDR3: CASSLTGTEQYF
DNA: TGTGCCAGCAGCTTAACCGGGACCGAGCAGTACTTC

size: NA
D: NA
V: TRBV9
J: TRBJ2-2
CDR3: CASSRSVPGGNTGELFF
DNA: TGTGCCAGCAGCCGTTCGGTCCCCGGGGGCAACACCGGGGAGCTGTTTTTT

size: NA
D: NA
V: TRBV6-5
J: TRBJ1-2
CDR3: CASSPPGEGYTF
DNA: TGTGCCAGCAGCCCCCCGGGGGAGGGCTACACCTTC

size: NA
D: TRBD1
V: TRBV19
J: TRBJ1-1
CDR3: CASSIGVGTGEGTEAFF
DNA: TGTGCCAGTAGTATCGGGGTGGGTACAGGGGAGGGCACTGAAGCTTTCTTT

size: NA
D: TRBD2
V: TRBV6-1
J: TRBJ2-7
CDR3: CASIHRTSLVEQYF
DNA: TGTGCCAGCATCCACAGGACTAGCTTGGTCGAGCAGTACTTC